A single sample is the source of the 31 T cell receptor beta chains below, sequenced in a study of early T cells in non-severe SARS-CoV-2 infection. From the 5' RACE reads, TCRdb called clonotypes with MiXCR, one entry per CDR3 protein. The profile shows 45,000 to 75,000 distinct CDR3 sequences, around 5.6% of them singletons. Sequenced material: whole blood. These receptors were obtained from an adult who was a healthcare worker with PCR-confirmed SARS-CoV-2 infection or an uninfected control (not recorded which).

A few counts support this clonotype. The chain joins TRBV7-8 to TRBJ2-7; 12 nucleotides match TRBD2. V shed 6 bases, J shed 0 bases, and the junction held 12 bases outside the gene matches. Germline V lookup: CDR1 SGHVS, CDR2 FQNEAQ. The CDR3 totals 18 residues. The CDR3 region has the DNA TGTGCCAGCAGGGTTGGGACTAGCGGGCGGGGGAGCTCCTACGAGCAGTACTTC. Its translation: CASRVGTSGRGSSYEQYF.

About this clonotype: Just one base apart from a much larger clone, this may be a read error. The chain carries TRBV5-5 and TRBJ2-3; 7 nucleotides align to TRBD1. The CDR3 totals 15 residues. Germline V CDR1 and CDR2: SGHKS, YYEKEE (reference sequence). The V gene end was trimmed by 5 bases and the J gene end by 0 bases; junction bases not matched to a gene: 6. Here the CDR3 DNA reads TGTGCCAGCAGATGGGACAGACGTAGCACAGATACGCAGTATTTT. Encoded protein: CASRWDRRSTDTQYF. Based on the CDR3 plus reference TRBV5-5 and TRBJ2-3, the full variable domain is DAGVTQSPTHLIKTRGQQVTLRCSPISGHKSVSWYQQVLGQGPQFIFQYYEKEERGRGNFPDRFSARQFPNYSSELNVNALLLGDSALYLCASRWDRRSTDTQYFGPGTRLTVL.

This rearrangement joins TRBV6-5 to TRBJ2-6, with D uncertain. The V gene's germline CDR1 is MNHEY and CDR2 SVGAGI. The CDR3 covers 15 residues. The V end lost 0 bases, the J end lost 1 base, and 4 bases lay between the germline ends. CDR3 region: CASSYSGSGANVLTF. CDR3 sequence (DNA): TGTGCCAGCAGTTACTCAGGGTCTGGGGCCAACGTCCTGACTTTC.

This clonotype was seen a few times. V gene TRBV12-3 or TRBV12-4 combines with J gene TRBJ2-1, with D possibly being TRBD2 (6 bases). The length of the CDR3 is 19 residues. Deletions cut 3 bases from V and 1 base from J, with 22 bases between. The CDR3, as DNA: TGTGCCAGCAGTTTTGCTAGCGCAGACATTTGGAGGTCCTACAATGAGCAGTTCTTC. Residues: CASSFASADIWRSYNEQFF.

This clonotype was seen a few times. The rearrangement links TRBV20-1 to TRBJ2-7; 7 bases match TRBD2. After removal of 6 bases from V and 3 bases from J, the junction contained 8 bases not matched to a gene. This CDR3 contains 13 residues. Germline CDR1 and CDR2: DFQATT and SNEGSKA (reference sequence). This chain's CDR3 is CSALREALYEQYF. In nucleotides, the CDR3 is TGCAGTGCCCTCCGGGAGGCTCTCTACGAGCAGTACTTC.

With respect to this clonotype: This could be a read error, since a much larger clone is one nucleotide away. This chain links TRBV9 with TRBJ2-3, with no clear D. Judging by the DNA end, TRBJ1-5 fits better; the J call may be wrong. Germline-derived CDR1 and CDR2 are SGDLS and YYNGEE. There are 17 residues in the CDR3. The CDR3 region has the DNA TGTGCCAGCAGCGTAGGGCCGGGAGGGCTTCGCACAGATACGCAGCATTTT. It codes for CASSVGPGGLRTDTQHF.

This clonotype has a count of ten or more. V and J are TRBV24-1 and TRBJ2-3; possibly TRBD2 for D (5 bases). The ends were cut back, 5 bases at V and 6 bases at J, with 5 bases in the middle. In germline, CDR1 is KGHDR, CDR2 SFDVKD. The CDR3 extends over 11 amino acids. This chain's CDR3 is CATSVADTQYF. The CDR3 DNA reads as TGTGCCACCAGTGTAGCGGATACGCAGTATTTT.

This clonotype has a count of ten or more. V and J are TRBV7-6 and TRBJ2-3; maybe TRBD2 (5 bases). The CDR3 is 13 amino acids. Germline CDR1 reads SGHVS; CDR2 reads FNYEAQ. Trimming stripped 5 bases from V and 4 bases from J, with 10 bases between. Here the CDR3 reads CASSPLRADTQYF. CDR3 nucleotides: TGTGCCAGCAGCCCCCTGAGGGCAGATACGCAGTATTTT.

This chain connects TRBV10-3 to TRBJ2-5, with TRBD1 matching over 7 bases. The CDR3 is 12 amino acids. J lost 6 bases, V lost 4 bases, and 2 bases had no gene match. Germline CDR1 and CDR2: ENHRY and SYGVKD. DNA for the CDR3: TGTGCCATCAGTGGACAGGGACAGACCCAGTACTTC. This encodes CAISGQGQTQYF.

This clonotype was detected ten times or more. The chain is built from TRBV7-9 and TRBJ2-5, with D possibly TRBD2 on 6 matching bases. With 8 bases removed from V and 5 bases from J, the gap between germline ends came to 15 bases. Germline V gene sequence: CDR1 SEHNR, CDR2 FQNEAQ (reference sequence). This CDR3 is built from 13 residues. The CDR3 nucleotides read TGTGCCAGCTCGGGGCCGGAGGGGGAGACCCAGTACTTC. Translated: CASSGPEGETQYF. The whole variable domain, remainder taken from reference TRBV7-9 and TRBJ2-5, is DTGVSQNPRHKITKRGQNVTFRCDPISEHNRLYWYRQTLGQGPEFLTYFQNEAQLEKSRLLSDRFSAERPKGSFSTLEIQRTEQGDSAMYLCASSGPEGETQYFGPGTRLLVL.

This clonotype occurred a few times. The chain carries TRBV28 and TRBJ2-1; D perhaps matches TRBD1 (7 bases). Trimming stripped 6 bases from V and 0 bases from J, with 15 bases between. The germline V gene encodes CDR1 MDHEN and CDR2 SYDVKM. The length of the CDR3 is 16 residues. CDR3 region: CASSRGTASSYNEQFF. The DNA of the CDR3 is TGTGCCAGCAGCCGCGGGACAGCTAGCTCCTACAATGAGCAGTTCTTC.

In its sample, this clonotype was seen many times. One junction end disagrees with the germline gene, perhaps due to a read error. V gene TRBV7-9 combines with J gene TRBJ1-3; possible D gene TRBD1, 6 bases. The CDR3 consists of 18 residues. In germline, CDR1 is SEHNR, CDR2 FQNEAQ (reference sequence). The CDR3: CASSQSGTKKYSENTIYF. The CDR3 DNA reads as TGTGCCAGCAGCCAGTCCGGGACAAAGAAGTACTCTGAAAACACCATATATTTT.

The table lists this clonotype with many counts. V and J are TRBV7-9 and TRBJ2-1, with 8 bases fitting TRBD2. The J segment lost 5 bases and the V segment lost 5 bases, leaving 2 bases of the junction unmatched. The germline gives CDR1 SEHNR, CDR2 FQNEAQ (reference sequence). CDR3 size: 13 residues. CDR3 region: CASSAAGDNEQFF. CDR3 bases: TGTGCCAGCAGCGCAGCGGGGGACAATGAGCAGTTCTTC.

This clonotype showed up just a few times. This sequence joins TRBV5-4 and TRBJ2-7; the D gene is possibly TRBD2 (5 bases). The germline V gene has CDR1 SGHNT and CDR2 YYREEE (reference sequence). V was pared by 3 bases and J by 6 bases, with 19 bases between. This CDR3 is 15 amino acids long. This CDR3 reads CASSSPGRGAGEQYF. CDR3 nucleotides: TGTGCCAGCAGCTCCCCGGGTCGTGGTGCGGGCGAGCAGTACTTC. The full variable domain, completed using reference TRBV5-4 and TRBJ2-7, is ETGVTQSPTHLIKTRGQQVTLRCSSQSGHNTVSWYQQALGQGPQFIFQYYREEENGRGNFPPRFSGLQFPNYSSELNVNALELDDSALYLCASSSPGRGAGEQYFGPGTRLTVT.

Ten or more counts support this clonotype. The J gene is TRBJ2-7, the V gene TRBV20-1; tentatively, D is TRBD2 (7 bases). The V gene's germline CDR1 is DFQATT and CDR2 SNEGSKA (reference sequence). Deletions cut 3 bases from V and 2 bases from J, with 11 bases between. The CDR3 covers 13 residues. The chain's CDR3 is CSASGGPPYEQYF. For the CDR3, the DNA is TGCAGTGCTAGCGGGGGGCCTCCCTACGAGCAGTACTTC.

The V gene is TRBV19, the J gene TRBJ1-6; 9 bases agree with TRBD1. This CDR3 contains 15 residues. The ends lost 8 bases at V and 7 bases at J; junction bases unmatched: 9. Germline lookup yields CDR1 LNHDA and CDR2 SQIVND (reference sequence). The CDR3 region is CASRDWGTGNSPLHF. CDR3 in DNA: TGTGCCAGTCGAGATTGGGGGACAGGGAATTCACCCCTCCACTTT.

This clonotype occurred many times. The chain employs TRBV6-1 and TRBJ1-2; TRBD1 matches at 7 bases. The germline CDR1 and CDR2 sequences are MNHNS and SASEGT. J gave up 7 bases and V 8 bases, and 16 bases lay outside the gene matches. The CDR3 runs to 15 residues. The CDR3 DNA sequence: TGTGCCAGCGGAGGGGGGACAGCACCTATCTCTGGCTACACCTTC. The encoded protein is CASGGGTAPISGYTF.

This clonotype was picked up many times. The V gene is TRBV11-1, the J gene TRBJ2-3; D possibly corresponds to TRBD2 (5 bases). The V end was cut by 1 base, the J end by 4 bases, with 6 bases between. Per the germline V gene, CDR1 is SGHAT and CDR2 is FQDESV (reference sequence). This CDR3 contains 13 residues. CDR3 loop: CASSLVGADTQYF. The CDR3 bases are TGTGCCAGCAGCTTAGTCGGGGCAGATACGCAGTATTTT.

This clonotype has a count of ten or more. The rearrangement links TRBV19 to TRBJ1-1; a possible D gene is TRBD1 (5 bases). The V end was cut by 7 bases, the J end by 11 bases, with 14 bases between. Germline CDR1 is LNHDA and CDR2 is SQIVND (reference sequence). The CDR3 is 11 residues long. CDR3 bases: TGTGCCAGTATCATAGCAGGGAAGGCTTTCTTT. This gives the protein CASIIAGKAFF.

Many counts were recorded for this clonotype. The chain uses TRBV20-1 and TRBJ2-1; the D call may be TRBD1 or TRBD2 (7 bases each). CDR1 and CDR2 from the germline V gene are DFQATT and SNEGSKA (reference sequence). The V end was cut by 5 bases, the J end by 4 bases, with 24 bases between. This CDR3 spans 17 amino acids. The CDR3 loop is CSARTPSRGGIYNEQFF. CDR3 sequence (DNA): TGCAGTGCTCGCACACCGAGCAGGGGGGGGATATACAATGAGCAGTTCTTC.

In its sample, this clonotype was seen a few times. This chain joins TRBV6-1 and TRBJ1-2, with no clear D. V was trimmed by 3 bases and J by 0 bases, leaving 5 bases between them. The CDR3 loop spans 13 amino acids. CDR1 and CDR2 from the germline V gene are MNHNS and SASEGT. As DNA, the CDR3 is TGTGCCAGCAGTGACGGGGCTAACTATGGCTACACCTTC. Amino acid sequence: CASSDGANYGYTF.

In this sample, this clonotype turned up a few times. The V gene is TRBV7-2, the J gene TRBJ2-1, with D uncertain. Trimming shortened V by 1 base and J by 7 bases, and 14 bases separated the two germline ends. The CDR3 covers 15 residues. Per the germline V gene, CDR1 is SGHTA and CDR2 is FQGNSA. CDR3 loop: CASSLGPATVNEQFF. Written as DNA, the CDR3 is TGTGCCAGCAGCTTAGGACCGGCTACTGTTAATGAGCAGTTCTTC.

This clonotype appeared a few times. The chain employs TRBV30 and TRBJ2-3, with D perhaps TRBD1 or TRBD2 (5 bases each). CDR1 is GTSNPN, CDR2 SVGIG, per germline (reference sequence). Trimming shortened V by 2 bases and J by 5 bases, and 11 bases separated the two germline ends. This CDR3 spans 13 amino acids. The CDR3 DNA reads TGTGCCTGGAGTCAGAGGGGTGGAGATACGCAGTATTTT. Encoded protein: CAWSQRGGDTQYF.

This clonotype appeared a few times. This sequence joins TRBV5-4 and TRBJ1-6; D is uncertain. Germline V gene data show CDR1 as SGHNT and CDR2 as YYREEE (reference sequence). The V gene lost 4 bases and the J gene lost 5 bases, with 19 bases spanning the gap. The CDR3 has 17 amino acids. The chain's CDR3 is CASSHYHPPSDNSPLHF. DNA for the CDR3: TGTGCCAGCAGCCATTATCACCCCCCCTCGGATAATTCACCCCTCCACTTT. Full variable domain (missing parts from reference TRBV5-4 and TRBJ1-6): ETGVTQSPTHLIKTRGQQVTLRCSSQSGHNTVSWYQQALGQGPQFIFQYYREEENGRGNFPPRFSGLQFPNYSSELNVNALELDDSALYLCASSHYHPPSDNSPLHFGNGTRLTVT.

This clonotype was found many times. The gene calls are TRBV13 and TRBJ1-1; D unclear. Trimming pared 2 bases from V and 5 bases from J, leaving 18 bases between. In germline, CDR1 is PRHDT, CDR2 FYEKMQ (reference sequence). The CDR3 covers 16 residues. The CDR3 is CASSLTGVYKGTEAFF. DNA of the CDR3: TGTGCCAGCAGCTTAACCGGGGTTTATAAAGGGACTGAAGCTTTCTTT.

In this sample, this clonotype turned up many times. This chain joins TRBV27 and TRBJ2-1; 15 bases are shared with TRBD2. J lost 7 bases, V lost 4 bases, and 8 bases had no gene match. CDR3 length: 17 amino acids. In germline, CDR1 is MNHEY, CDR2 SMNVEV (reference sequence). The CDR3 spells CASSYRTSGRAENEQFF. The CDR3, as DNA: TGTGCCAGCAGTTATCGGACTAGCGGGAGGGCGGAAAATGAGCAGTTCTTC.

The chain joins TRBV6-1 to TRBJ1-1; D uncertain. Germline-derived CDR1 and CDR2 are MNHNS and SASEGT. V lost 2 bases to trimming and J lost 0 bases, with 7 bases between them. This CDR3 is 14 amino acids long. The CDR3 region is CASSEYGMNTEAFF. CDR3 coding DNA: TGTGCCAGCAGTGAATACGGGATGAACACTGAAGCTTTCTTT.

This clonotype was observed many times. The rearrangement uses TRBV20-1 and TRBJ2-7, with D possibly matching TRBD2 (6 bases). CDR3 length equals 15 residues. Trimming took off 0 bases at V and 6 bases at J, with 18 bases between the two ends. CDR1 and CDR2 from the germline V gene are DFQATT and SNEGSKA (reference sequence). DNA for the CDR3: TGCAGTGCTAGAGATGAAGCTAGCGACCTTGTCGAGCAGTACTTC. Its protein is CSARDEASDLVEQYF.

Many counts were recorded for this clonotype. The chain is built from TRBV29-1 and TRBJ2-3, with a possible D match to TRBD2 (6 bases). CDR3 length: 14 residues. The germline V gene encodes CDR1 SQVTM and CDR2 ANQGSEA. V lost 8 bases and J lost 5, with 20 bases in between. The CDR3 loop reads CSSRRALNLDTQYF. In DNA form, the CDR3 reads TGCAGCTCCAGGAGGGCCCTTAATTTAGATACGCAGTATTTT.

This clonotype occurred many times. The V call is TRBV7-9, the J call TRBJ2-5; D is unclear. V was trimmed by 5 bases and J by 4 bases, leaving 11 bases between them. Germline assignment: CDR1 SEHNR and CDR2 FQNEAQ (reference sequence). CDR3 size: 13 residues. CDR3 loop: CASSPRPGETQYF. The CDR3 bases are TGTGCCAGCAGCCCCCGCCCGGGAGAGACCCAGTACTTC.

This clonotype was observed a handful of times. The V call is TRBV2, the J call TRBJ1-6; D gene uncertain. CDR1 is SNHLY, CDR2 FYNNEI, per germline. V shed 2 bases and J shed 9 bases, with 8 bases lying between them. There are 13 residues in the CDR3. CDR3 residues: CASSEQNGSPLHF. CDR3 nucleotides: TGTGCCAGCAGTGAACAGAACGGTTCACCCCTCCACTTT.